A selection of T cell receptor beta chains follows, all from one sample in a study of response to subunit inactivated influenza vaccine. TCRdb re-analysed the RT-PCR reads in MiXCR, keeping a single row per CDR3 protein. The profile covers about 780,000 distinct CDR3 sequences, with approximately 17% appearing a single time and under 13% taken by the ten largest. The specimen was PBMCs from blood, collected about 5 days after vaccination. The receptors here all came from a man between 50 and 59 years old who received an inactivated influenza vaccine. Both conserved end residues are part of each CDR3. A D gene is named only where the DNA matches it firmly. The size of a clone is reported for some rows only, either as once, few or many, or as a class for expanded clones.

NA	TRBV20-1	TRBD1	TRBJ2-2	CSAEGQGAGELFF	TGCAGTGCTGAGGGACAGGGTGCGGGGGAGCTGTTTTTT
NA	TRBV6-5	TRBD1	TRBJ2-1	CASSYSGQGSNEQFF	TGTGCCAGCAGTTACTCGGGACAGGGGAGCAATGAGCAGTTCTTC
NA	TRBV20-1	NA	TRBJ1-2	CSASKTRSIGYTF	TGCAGTGCTTCCAAGACAAGGTCCATCGGCTACACCTTC
NA	TRBV20-1	NA	TRBJ1-4	CSASRAGEKLFF	TGCAGTGCTAGCCGGGCTGGAGAAAAACTGTTTTTT
many	TRBV5-1	NA	TRBJ1-6	CASSLQGAESPLHF	TGCGCCAGCAGCTTGCAAGGGGCAGAGTCACCCCTCCACTTT
few	TRBV4-2	NA	TRBJ1-3	CASSQDRPAGNTIYF	TGTGCCAGCAGCCAAGATCGACCGGCTGGAAACACCATATATTTT
many	TRBV15	TRBD1	TRBJ2-7	CATSRDRGSYEQYF	TGTGCCACCAGCCGTGACAGGGGTTCCTACGAGCAGTACTTC
many	TRBV12-3/TRBV12-4	NA	TRBJ2-5	CASSSGEETQYF	TGTGCCAGCAGTTCGGGGGAAGAGACCCAGTACTTC
NA	TRBV12-3/TRBV12-4	NA	TRBJ1-1	CASSMSTGRTFF	TGTGCCAGCAGTATGTCGACAGGCAGAACTTTCTTT
many	TRBV12-3/TRBV12-4	NA	TRBJ2-1	CASSLTLSSYNEQFF	TGTGCCAGCAGTTTAACACTGAGCTCCTACAATGAGCAGTTCTTC
NA	TRBV3-1	NA	TRBJ2-2	CASSPWDVAGGELFF	TGTGCCAGCAGCCCTTGGGACGTCGCGGGCGGGGAGCTGTTTTTT
NA	TRBV7-6	NA	TRBJ2-2	CASSLSAGTGELFF	TGTGCCAGCAGCTTAAGTGCGGGAACCGGGGAGCTGTTTTTT
NA	TRBV6-1	TRBD1	TRBJ1-6	CASSEPGQGPSPLHF	TGTGCCAGCAGTGAACCGGGACAGGGGCCCTCACCCCTCCACTTT
NA	TRBV24-1	NA	TRBJ1-1	CATSDSQTGTEAFF	TGTGCCACCAGTGATTCCCAAACAGGAACTGAAGCTTTCTTT
few	TRBV5-6	NA	TRBJ2-2	CASSLGSYQLFF	TGTGCCAGCAGCCTCGGATCCTACCAGCTGTTTTTT
once	TRBV10-3	NA	TRBJ2-6	CAISGMGTGANVLTF	TGTGCCATCAGTGGAATGGGGACTGGGGCCAACGTCCTGACTTTC
few	TRBV7-2	NA	TRBJ1-6	CASSLSGNGVSPLHF	TGTGCCAGCAGCTTAAGTGGCAACGGGGTTTCACCCCTCCACTTT
few	TRBV29-1	NA	TRBJ1-1	CSVGPGAGTEAFF	TGCAGCGTTGGCCCAGGGGCCGGCACTGAAGCTTTCTTT
NA	TRBV7-2	NA	TRBJ2-6	CASSLTTFTSGANVLTF	TGTGCCAGCAGCTTAACAACCTTTACCTCTGGGGCCAACGTCCTGACTTTC
NA	TRBV4-1	TRBD1	TRBJ2-1	CASSWDSSSYNEQFF	TGCGCCAGCAGCTGGGACAGTAGCTCCTACAATGAGCAGTTCTTC
NA	TRBV12-3/TRBV12-4	NA	TRBJ2-1	CASSLQVFSEQFF	TGTGCCAGCAGTTTACAGGTTTTTAGTGAGCAGTTCTTC
NA	TRBV27	TRBD2	TRBJ2-7	CASSPPGTSVNEQYF	TGTGCCAGCAGTCCTCCCGGGACTAGCGTCAACGAGCAGTACTTC
NA	TRBV15	NA	TRBJ2-7	CATSRDPPGWQDHEQYF	TGTGCCACCAGCAGAGACCCCCCAGGATGGCAGGACCACGAGCAGTACTTC
few	TRBV12-3/TRBV12-4	TRBD2	TRBJ2-3	CASSPTSGGPDTQYF	TGTGCCAGCAGTCCCACTAGCGGGGGGCCAGATACGCAGTATTTT
few	TRBV20-1	NA	TRBJ1-2	CSARGVYNYGYTF	TGCAGTGCTAGAGGGGTGTATAACTATGGCTACACCTTC
NA	TRBV7-9	NA	TRBJ2-7	CASSPRGSTTYEQYF	TGTGCCAGCAGCCCCCGGGGTAGCACGACCTACGAGCAGTACTTC
few	TRBV28	NA	TRBJ2-1	CASGPGTPNYLYNEQFF	TGTGCCAGCGGACCGGGGACACCCAACTACCTCTACAATGAGCAGTTCTTC
few	TRBV5-1	TRBD1	TRBJ2-7	CASSLEGDRAQEQYF	TGCGCCAGCAGCTTGGAGGGCGACAGGGCCCAGGAGCAGTACTTC
many	TRBV29-1	NA	TRBJ2-7	CSVEDGGSPSYEQYF	TGCAGCGTTGAAGATGGAGGCTCCCCATCCTACGAGCAGTACTTC
NA	TRBV12-3/TRBV12-4	TRBD2	TRBJ2-2	CASSLGGFNTGELFF	TGTGCCAGCAGTTTGGGGGGGTTTAACACCGGGGAGCTGTTTTTT
NA	TRBV20-1	NA	TRBJ1-4	CSASRGSDEKLFF	TGCAGTGCTTCCCGGGGTTCGGATGAAAAACTGTTTTTT
many	TRBV24-1	NA	TRBJ1-2	CATSVGRAYGYTF	TGTGCCACCAGTGTCGGCAGGGCCTATGGCTACACCTTC